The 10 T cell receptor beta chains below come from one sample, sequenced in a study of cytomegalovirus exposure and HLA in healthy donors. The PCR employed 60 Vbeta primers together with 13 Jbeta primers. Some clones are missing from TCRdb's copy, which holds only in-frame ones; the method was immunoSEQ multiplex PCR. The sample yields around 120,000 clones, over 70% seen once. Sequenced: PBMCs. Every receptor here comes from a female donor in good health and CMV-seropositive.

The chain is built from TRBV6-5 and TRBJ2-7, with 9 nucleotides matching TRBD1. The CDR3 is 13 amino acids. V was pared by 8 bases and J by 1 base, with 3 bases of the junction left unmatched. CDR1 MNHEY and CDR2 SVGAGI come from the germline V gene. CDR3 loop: CASLGQGSYEQYF. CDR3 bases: TGTGCCAGCCTGGGACAGGGATCCTACGAGCAGTACTTC.

This chain's CDR3 is CASSPTPSGGDNEQFF. DNA of the CDR3: TGTGCCAGCAGCCCGACCCCTAGCGGGGGCGATAATGAGCAGTTCTTC. V is TRBV4-2 and J is TRBJ2-1; 10 positions agree with TRBD2. This CDR3 has 16 residues. Germline V CDR1 and CDR2: LGHNA, YNFKEQ. Losses at the gene ends were 4 bases for V and 7 bases for J; bases not matched to a gene: 10.

The CDR3 region is CSVDGRGNTNYGYTF. The CDR3 bases are TGCAGCGTTGATGGCAGGGGGAACACTAACTATGGCTACACCTTC. The chain couples TRBV29-1 to TRBJ1-2; the match to TRBD1 covers 7 bases. Germline trimming cut 3 bases from V and 0 bases from J; bases unmatched to any gene: 7. Per the germline V gene, CDR1 is SQVTM and CDR2 is ANQGSEA. This CDR3 is built from 15 residues.

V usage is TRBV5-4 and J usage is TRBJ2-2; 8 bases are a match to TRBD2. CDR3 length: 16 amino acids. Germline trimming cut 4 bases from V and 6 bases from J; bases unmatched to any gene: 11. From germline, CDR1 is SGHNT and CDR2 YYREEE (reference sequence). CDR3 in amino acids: CASSATGGANSGELFF. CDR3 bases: TGTGCCAGCAGCGCAACCGGGGGGGCTAATTCCGGGGAGCTGTTTTTT.

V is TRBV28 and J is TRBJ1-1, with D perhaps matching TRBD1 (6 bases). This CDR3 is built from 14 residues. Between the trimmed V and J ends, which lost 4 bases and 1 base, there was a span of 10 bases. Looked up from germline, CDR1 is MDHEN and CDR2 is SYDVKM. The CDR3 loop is CASSSLTGNTEAFF. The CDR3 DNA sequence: TGTGCCAGCAGTTCTCTGACAGGGAACACTGAAGCTTTCTTT.

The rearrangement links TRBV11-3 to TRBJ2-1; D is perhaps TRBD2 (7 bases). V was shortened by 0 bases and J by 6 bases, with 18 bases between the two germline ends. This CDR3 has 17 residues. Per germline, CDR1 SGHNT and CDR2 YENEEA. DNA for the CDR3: TGTGCCAGCAGCTTAGATGGGGGGGCCAGTTGGGCCAATGAGCAGTTCTTC. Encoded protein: CASSLDGGASWANEQFF.

The CDR3 loop is CASSHYGQNNEQFF. CDR3 nucleotide sequence: TGTGCCAGCAGCCACTATGGACAGAACAATGAGCAGTTCTTC. V and J are TRBV4-2 and TRBJ2-1; D may be TRBD1 (6 bases). Germline CDR1 reads LGHNA; CDR2 reads YNFKEQ. The CDR3 has 14 residues. The V and J ends lost 3 bases and 5 bases respectively, with 11 bases between them.

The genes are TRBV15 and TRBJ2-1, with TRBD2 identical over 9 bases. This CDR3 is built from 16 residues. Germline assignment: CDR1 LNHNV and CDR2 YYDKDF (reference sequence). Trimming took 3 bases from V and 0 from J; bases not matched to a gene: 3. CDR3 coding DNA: TGTGCCACCAGCAGGAGCGGGGGGCCCTCCTACAATGAGCAGTTCTTC. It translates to CATSRSGGPSYNEQFF.

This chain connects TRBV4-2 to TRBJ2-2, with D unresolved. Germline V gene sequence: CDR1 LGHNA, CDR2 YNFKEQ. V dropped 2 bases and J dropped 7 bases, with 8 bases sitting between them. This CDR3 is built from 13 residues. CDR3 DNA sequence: TGTGCCAGCAGCCAACCGCACGGCGGGGAGCTGTTTTTT. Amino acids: CASSQPHGGELFF.

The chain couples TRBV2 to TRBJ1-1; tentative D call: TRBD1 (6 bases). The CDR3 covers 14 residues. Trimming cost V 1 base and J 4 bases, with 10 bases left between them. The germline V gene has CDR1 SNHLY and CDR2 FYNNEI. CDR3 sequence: CASSEGGLITEAFF. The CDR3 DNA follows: TGTGCCAGCAGTGAAGGGGGGCTGATCACTGAAGCTTTCTTT.